The 27 T cell receptor beta chains below come from one sample, sequenced in a study of blood T cell repertoires in COVID-19. Only in-frame clones appear in the TCRdb table, and some are missing; sequencing was by immunoSEQ multiplex PCR. The sample lists some 130,000 clones, about 70% occurring once. The sequencing input was peripheral blood. These receptors were taken from a woman in her 70s with acute or convalescent COVID-19.

CDR3: CASSRNGLALDEQFF. The CDR3 DNA follows: TGTGCCAGCAGCCGAAACGGACTAGCGCTCGATGAGCAGTTCTTC. The V and J genes are TRBV7-8 and TRBJ2-1, with 9 bases aligning to TRBD2. The V gene end was trimmed by 5 bases and the J gene end by 8 bases; junction bases not matched to a gene: 10. Germline CDR1 and CDR2: SGHVS and FQNEAQ. The CDR3 sequence is 15 residues long.

The CDR3 reads CASSSGGGGGQGTQYF. The CDR3 region has the DNA TGTGCCAGCAGCTCCGGCGGCGGGGGCGGCCAGGGAACGCAGTATTTT. This chain connects TRBV11-2 to TRBJ2-3, with D perhaps TRBD2 (7 bases). V was shortened by 4 bases and J by 9 bases, with 23 bases between the two germline ends. Germline values: CDR1 SGHAT, CDR2 FQNNGV. The CDR3 is 16 residues long.

The chain carries TRBV28 and TRBJ2-7; a possible D gene is TRBD2 (5 bases). From germline, CDR1 is MDHEN and CDR2 SYDVKM. Trimming took 7 bases from V and 0 from J, leaving 19 bases between them. The CDR3 extends over 16 amino acids. The CDR3 sequence: CASNQGYAGSSYEQYF. The DNA for the CDR3 is TGTGCCAGCAACCAAGGCTATGCGGGTAGCTCCTACGAGCAGTACTTC.

A few counts support this clone. The rearrangement uses TRBV2 and TRBJ1-3; D ambiguous. The CDR3 covers 13 residues. Trimming cost V 0 bases and J 6 bases, with 6 bases left between them. The germline gives CDR1 SNHLY, CDR2 FYNNEI. This chain's CDR3 is CASSEAQTNTIYF. The CDR3 region has the DNA TGTGCCAGCAGTGAAGCACAAACAAACACCATATATTTT.

The V and J genes are TRBV5-4 and TRBJ2-1, with a possible D match to TRBD2 (5 bases). The CDR3 spans 13 residues. CDR1 and CDR2 from the germline V gene are SGHNT and YYREEE (reference sequence). Trimming stripped 3 bases from V and 7 bases from J, with 11 bases between. CDR3 DNA sequence: TGTGCCAGCAGCTCCGGAGGTCGGAATGAGCAGTTCTTC. It is translated as CASSSGGRNEQFF. Based on the CDR3 plus reference TRBV5-4 and TRBJ2-1, the full variable domain is ETGVTQSPTHLIKTRGQQVTLRCSSQSGHNTVSWYQQALGQGPQFIFQYYREEENGRGNFPPRFSGLQFPNYSSELNVNALELDDSALYLCASSSGGRNEQFFGPGTRLTVL.

This clone was counted once. The chain links TRBV5-8 to TRBJ1-5; the D gene is possibly TRBD1 (5 bases). This CDR3 contains 15 residues. Trimming removed 5 bases at V and 6 bases at J, with 18 bases between. Germline V gives CDR1 SGHTS, CDR2 YDEGEE. CDR3 in DNA: TGTGCCAGCAGTCAGTTGAGTGGGGCGATTCAGCCCCAGCATTTT. Protein sequence: CASSQLSGAIQPQHF.

The V and J genes are TRBV19 and TRBJ2-4, with a possible D match to TRBD1 (6 bases). The V gene's germline CDR1 is LNHDA and CDR2 SQIVND (reference sequence). The CDR3 length is 13 residues. Trimming took 5 bases from V and 4 from J, leaving 9 bases between them. The CDR3 nucleotides read TGTGCCAGTAGTGTGGACAGAAAAAACATTCAGTACTTC. Its translation is CASSVDRKNIQYF. The whole variable domain, remainder taken from reference TRBV19 and TRBJ2-4, is DGGITQSPKYLFRKEGQNVTLSCEQNLNHDAMYWYRQDPGQGLRLIYYSQIVNDFQKGDIAEGYSVSREKKESFPLTVTSAQKNPTAFYLCASSVDRKNIQYFGAGTRLSVL.

Here the CDR3 reads CASSATVAGNTIYF. As DNA, the CDR3 is TGTGCCAGCAGCGCGACAGTAGCTGGAAACACCATATATTTT. The J gene is TRBJ1-3, the V gene TRBV2, with D possibly matching TRBD1 (5 bases). Per germline, CDR1 SNHLY and CDR2 FYNNEI. The CDR3 is 14 residues long. With 6 bases removed from V and 2 bases from J, the gap between germline ends came to 11 bases.

The V call is TRBV28, the J call TRBJ1-5; no clear D. The CDR3 has 16 amino acids. With 2 bases removed from V and 6 bases from J, the gap between germline ends came to 17 bases. Germline V gene lookup returns CDR1 MDHEN and CDR2 SYDVKM. CDR3 protein: CASSLGSGSAAQPQHF. CDR3 coding DNA: TGTGCCAGCAGTTTAGGATCCGGGTCCGCGGCTCAGCCCCAGCATTTT.

The rearrangement links TRBV6-5 to TRBJ1-2, with D perhaps TRBD1 (5 bases). The CDR3 sequence is 12 residues long. The V end was cut by 8 bases, the J end by 3 bases, with 10 bases between. The germline gives CDR1 MNHEY, CDR2 SVGAGI. In DNA, the CDR3 is TGTGCCAGCGGGGGGGGATACTATGGCTACACCTTC. Translation gives CASGGGYYGYTF.

CDR3 in amino acids: CAWFYGDYGYTF. Written as DNA, the CDR3 is TGTGCCTGGTTCTACGGGGACTATGGCTACACCTTC. This chain joins TRBV30 and TRBJ1-2; D remains unclear. This CDR3 region has 12 residues. V shed 5 bases and J shed 3 bases, with 10 bases lying between them. CDR1 GTSNPN and CDR2 SVGIG come from the germline V gene (reference sequence).

The V gene is TRBV7-9, the J gene TRBJ1-2; 8 bases map to TRBD1. This CDR3 has 14 amino acids. V gave up 6 bases and J gave up 9 bases; unmatched junction bases: 12. The germline gives CDR1 SEHNR, CDR2 FQNEAQ (reference sequence). In DNA, the CDR3 is TGTGCCAGCAGTTCAACTTGGACAGGGCATAGCTACACCTTC. It is translated as CASSSTWTGHSYTF.

This clone was picked up many times. This chain uses TRBV29-1 with TRBJ1-1, with a tentative D call TRBD1 (6 bases). The CDR3 is 14 amino acids. Germline V gene data show CDR1 as SQVTM and CDR2 as ANQGSEA. Trimming stripped 1 base from V and 5 bases from J, with 14 bases between. The CDR3 loop reads CSVEGIQGGTEAFF. CDR3 sequence (DNA): TGCAGCGTTGAAGGAATACAGGGAGGGACTGAAGCTTTCTTT.

On this clone: A junction end diverges from the germline sequence, so it may reflect a read error. The chain uses TRBV3-1 (or the pseudogene TRBV3-2) and TRBJ1-1, with D hard to call. The CDR3 is 14 residues long. Germline values: CDR1 LGHDT, CDR2 YNNKEL (reference sequence). The CDR3: CASSPGTSSTKAFF. The CDR3, as DNA: TGTGCCAGCAGCCCTGGTACGAGTTCCACTAAAGCTTTCTTT.

This clone occurred a few times. The chain joins TRBV10-2 to TRBJ1-3, with a tentative D call TRBD1 (6 bases). This CDR3 region has 16 residues. The V gene's germline CDR1 is WSHSY and CDR2 SAAADI. V was cut by 2 bases and J by 0 bases, with 11 bases left in between. The CDR3 DNA is TGCGCCAGCAGTGAGGGGCAGGGGAGCTCTGGAAACACCATATATTTT. Translated, it gives CASSEGQGSSGNTIYF.

The J gene is TRBJ2-1, the V gene TRBV4-2, with 15 bases lining up with TRBD2. Germline trimming cut 1 base from V and 0 bases from J; bases unmatched to any gene: 7. Germline V CDR1 and CDR2: LGHNA, YNFKEQ. This CDR3 region has 20 residues. The CDR3 coding sequence is TGTGCCAGCAGCCAAGGGACTAGCGGGAGGGTCCTAAGCTCCTACAATGAGCAGTTCTTC. Translating it yields CASSQGTSGRVLSSYNEQFF.

This clone was picked up one time. The CDR3: CASSTGTPNYGYTF. CDR3 coding DNA: TGTGCCAGTAGTACGGGGACTCCAAACTATGGCTACACCTTC. This chain connects TRBV19 to TRBJ1-2; tentatively, D is TRBD1 (5 bases). CDR1 is LNHDA, CDR2 SQIVND, per germline (reference sequence). V lost 4 bases to trimming and J lost 2 bases, with 11 bases between them. CDR3 size: 14 residues.

The genes are TRBV18 and TRBJ1-6, with no clear D. Germline lookup yields CDR1 KGHSH and CDR2 LQKENI. V lost 5 bases and J 5 bases, leaving 7 bases between the germline ends. The CDR3 contains 13 residues. Here the CDR3 reads CASSEGNNSPLHF. CDR3 nucleotides: TGTGCCAGCTCAGAGGGTAATAATTCACCCCTCCACTTT.

The gene calls are TRBV6-1 and TRBJ1-2, with unresolved D. CDR1 and CDR2 from the germline V gene are MNHNS and SASEGT. V lost 2 bases to trimming and J lost 6 bases, with 13 bases between them. This CDR3 has 14 residues. The CDR3 DNA reads TGTGCCAGCAGTGAACATCATTATGAGAATGGCTACACCTTC. Translation gives CASSEHHYENGYTF.

This clone showed up just once. This sequence may be a read error, since a much larger clone differs from it by one base. The chain combines TRBV19 with TRBJ1-1, with TRBD1 as a possible D gene (5 bases). Germline CDR1 is LNHDA and CDR2 is SQIVND (reference sequence). This CDR3 is 14 amino acids long. As DNA, the CDR3 is TGTACCAGTCAGATAAGTAGGGGGAACACTGAAGCTTTCTTT. Translation: CTSQISRGNTEAFF.

This clone was counted between two and nine times. The V gene is TRBV3-1 (or the pseudogene TRBV3-2), the J gene TRBJ1-4; 8 bases fit TRBD1. This CDR3 is built from 15 residues. Per germline, CDR1 LGHDT and CDR2 YNNKEL (reference sequence). Trimming took 2 bases from V and 8 from J; bases not matched to a gene: 7. CDR3 nucleotide sequence: TGTGCCAGCAGCCAACGGACAGGGAGCGGGGAAAAACTGTTTTTT. It yields the protein CASSQRTGSGEKLFF.

The rearrangement uses TRBV10-2 and TRBJ2-3, with 7 bases lining up with TRBD1. Germline CDR1 is WSHSY and CDR2 is SAAADI. The trim removed 6 bases at V and 6 bases at J, leaving 9 bases unmatched. The CDR3 is 14 residues long. This CDR3 reads CASSADRNRDTQYF. The CDR3 nucleotides are TGCGCCAGCAGCGCGGACAGGAATAGGGATACGCAGTATTTT.

V usage is TRBV6-5 and J usage is TRBJ1-6; unclear D gene. Germline-derived CDR1 and CDR2 are MNHEY and SVGAGI. The germline V and J ends were trimmed by 0 bases and 6 bases, with 9 bases remaining between them. The CDR3 extends over 15 amino acids. The CDR3 coding sequence is TGTGCCAGCAGTTACTCCTCTAGACCTAATTCACCCCTCCACTTT. This translates into CASSYSSRPNSPLHF.

This clone appeared a few times. This sequence joins TRBV7-2 and TRBJ2-1, with D possibly matching TRBD1 (6 bases). Trimming took 5 bases from V and 4 from J, leaving 9 bases between them. The CDR3 runs 13 residues. Germline CDR1 reads SGHTA; CDR2 reads FQGNSA. The CDR3 loop reads CASSKGTYNEQFF. In nucleotides, the CDR3 is TGTGCCAGCAGCAAGGGGACATACAATGAGCAGTTCTTC.

This chain connects TRBV28 to TRBJ2-5; D is perhaps TRBD2 (5 bases). CDR3 length: 15 amino acids. Germline V lookup: CDR1 MDHEN, CDR2 SYDVKM. V shed 5 bases and J shed 6 bases, with 19 bases lying between them. CDR3 protein: CASSGVIEGLKTQYF. DNA of the CDR3: TGTGCCAGCAGTGGCGTGATTGAGGGCCTAAAGACCCAGTACTTC.

J is TRBJ1-1 and V is TRBV4-2, with 10 bases identical to TRBD1. The germline CDR1 and CDR2 sequences are LGHNA and YNFKEQ. V was pared by 0 bases and J by 10 bases, with 5 bases of the junction left unmatched. The CDR3 sequence is 14 residues long. As DNA, the CDR3 is TGTGCCAGCAGCCAAGATACGGGACAGGGGATAGCTTTCTTT. It is translated as CASSQDTGQGIAFF.

This clone was found a few times. The rearrangement links TRBV11-2 to TRBJ2-5; TRBD2 agrees at 11 bases. Germline V CDR1 and CDR2: SGHAT, FQNNGV. J lost 9 bases, V lost 1 base, and 10 bases had no gene match. The CDR3 runs to 16 residues. CDR3 nucleotide sequence: TGTGCCAGCAGCTTAGCCCGAGGGACTAGCGGTAGGTCCCAGTACTTC. It is translated as CASSLARGTSGRSQYF.